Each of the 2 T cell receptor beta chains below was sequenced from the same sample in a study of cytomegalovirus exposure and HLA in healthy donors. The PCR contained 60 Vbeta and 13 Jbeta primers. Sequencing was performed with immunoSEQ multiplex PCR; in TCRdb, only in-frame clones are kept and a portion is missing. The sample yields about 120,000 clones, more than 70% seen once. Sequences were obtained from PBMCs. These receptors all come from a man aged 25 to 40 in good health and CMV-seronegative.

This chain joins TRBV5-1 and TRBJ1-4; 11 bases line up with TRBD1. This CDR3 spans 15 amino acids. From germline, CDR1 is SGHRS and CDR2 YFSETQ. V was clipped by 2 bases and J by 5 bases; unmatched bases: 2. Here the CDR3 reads CASSLGTGGNEKLFF. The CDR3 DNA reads TGCGCCAGCAGCTTAGGGACAGGGGGGAATGAAAAACTGTTTTTT.

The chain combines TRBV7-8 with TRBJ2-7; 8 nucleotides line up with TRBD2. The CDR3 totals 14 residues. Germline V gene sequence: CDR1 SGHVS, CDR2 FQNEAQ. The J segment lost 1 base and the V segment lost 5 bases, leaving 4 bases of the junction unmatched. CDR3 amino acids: CASSLSGTSYEQYF. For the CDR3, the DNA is TGTGCCAGCAGCCTTAGCGGGACTTCCTACGAGCAGTACTTC.